This T cell receptor beta chain is from a study of T cells expressing NK-cell markers. With the 5' RACE reads reprocessed, TCRdb shows one record per CDR3 protein and no DNA. The sample includes roughly 180,000 distinct CDR3 sequences. The sequenced sample was blood T cells: a sorted CD56 or NKG2C T cell subset, CD4+ or CD8+ T cells, or bulk PBMC T cells (not recorded which). The sequence was obtained from a woman between 18 and 70 years old in good health.

CDR3 region: CASSSPTSGGQRFF. V is TRBV12-3 or TRBV12-4 and J is TRBJ2-1; TCRdb calls TRBD2, which cannot be checked without DNA. The CDR3 covers 14 residues.